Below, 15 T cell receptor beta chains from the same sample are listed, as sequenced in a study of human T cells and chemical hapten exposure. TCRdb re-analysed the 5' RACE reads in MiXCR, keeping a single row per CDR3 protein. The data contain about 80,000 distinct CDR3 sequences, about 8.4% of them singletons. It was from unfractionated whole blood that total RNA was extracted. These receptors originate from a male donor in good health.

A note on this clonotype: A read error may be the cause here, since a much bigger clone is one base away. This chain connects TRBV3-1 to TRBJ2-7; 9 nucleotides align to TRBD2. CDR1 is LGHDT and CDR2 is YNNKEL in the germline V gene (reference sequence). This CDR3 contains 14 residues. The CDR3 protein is CANSLTSGSYEQYF. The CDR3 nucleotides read TGTGCCAACAGCCTGACTAGCGGATCCTACGAGCAGTACTTC.

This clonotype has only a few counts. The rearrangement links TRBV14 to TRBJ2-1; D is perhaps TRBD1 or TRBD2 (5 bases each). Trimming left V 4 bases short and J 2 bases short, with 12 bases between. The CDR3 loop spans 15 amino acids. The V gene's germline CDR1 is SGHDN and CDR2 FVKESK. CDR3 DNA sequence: TGTGCCAGCAGCCGAAGACAGCGGACCTACAATGAGCAGTTCTTC. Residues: CASSRRQRTYNEQFF.

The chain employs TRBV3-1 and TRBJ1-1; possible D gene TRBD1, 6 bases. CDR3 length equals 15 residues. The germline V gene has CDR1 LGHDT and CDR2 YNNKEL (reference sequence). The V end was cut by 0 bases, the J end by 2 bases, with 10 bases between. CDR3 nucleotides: TGTGCCAGCAGCCAAGATACAGGGCCAAACACTGAAGCTTTCTTT. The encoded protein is CASSQDTGPNTEAFF.

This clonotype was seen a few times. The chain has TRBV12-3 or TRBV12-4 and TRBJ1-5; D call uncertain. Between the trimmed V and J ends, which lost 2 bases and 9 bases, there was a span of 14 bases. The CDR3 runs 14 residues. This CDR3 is CASSLRQANGPQHF. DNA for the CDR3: TGTGCCAGCAGTTTACGGCAGGCAAATGGGCCCCAGCATTTT.

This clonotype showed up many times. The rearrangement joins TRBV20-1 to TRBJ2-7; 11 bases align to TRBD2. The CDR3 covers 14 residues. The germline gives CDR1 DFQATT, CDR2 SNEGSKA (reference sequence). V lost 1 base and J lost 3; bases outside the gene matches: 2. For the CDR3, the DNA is TGCAGTGCTAGAGCCGGGACTAGCGGCTACGAGCAGTACTTC. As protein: CSARAGTSGYEQYF.

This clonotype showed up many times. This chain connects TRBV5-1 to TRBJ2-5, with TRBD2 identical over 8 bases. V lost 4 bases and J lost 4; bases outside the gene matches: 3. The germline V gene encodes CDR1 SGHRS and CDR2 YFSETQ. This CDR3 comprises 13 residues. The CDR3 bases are TGCGCCAGCAGCACCGGGGGGGGAGAGACCCAGTACTTC. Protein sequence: CASSTGGGETQYF.

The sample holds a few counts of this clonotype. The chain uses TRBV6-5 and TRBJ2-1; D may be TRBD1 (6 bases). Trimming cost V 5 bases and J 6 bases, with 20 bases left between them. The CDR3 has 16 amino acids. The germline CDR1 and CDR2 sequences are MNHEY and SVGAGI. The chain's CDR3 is CASSALTGPRPNEQFF. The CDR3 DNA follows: TGTGCCAGCAGTGCCCTAACAGGGCCCCGGCCCAATGAGCAGTTCTTC.

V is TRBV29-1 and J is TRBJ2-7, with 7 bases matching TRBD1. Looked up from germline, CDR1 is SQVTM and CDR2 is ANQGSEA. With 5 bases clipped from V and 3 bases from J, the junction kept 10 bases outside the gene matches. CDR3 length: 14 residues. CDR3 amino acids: CSVSWDSGHYEQYF. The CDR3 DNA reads TGCAGCGTTTCCTGGGACAGCGGACACTACGAGCAGTACTTC.

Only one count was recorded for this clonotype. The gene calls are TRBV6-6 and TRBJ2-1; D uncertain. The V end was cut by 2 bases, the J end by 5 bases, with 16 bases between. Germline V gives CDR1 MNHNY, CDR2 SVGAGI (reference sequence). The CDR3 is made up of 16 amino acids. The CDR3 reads CASSYGPPNWDNEQFF. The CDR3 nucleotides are TGTGCCAGCAGTTACGGGCCACCTAATTGGGACAATGAGCAGTTCTTC.

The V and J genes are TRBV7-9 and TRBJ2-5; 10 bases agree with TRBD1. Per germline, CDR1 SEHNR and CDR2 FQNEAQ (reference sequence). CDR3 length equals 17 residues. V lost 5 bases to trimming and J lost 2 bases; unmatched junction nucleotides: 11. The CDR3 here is CASSTGGLGQGQETQYF. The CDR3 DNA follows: TGTGCCAGCAGCACCGGAGGGTTGGGACAGGGGCAAGAGACCCAGTACTTC.

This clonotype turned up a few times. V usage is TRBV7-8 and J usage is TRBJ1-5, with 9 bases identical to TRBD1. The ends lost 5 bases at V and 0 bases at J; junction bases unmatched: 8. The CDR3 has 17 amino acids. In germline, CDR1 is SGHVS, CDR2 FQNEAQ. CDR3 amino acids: CASSQDRGLYSNQPQHF. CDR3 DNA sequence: TGTGCCAGCAGCCAGGACAGGGGCCTGTATAGCAATCAGCCCCAGCATTTT.

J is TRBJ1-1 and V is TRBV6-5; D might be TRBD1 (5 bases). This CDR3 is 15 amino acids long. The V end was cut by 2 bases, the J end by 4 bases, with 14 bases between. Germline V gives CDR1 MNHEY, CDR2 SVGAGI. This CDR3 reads CASSYTHYQGTEAFF. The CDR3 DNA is TGTGCCAGCAGTTACACCCATTACCAGGGCACTGAAGCTTTCTTT.

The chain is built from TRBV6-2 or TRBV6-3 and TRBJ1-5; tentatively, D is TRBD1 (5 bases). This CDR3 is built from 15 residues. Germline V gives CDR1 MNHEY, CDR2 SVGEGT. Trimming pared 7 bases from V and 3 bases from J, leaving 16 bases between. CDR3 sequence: CASNLGTALNQPQHF. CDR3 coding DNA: TGTGCCAGCAATCTAGGGACGGCACTCAATCAGCCCCAGCATTTT.

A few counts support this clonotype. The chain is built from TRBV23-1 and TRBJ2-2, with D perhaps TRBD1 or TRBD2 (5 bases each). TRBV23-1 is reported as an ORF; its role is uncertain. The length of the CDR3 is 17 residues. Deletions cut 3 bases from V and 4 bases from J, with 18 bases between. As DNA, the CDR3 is TGCGCCAGCAGTCATCCCAGCCCTAATGGGGGCACCGGGGAGCTGTTTTTT. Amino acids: CASSHPSPNGGTGELFF.

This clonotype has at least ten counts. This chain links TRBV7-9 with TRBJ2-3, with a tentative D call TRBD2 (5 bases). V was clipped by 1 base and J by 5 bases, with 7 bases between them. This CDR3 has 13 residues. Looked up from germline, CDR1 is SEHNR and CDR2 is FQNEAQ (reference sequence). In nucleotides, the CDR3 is TGTGCCAGCAGCTTAGTCAGCGGAGATACGCAGTATTTT. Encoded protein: CASSLVSGDTQYF.